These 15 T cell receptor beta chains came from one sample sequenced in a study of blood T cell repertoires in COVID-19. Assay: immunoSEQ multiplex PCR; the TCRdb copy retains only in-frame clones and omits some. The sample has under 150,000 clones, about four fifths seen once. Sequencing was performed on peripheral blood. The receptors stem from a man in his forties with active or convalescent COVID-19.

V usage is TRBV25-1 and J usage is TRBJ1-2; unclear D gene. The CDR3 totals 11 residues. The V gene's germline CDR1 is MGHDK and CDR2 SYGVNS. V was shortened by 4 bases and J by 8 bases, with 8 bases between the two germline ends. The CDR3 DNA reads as TGTGCCAGCAGTGCCGGGAGAGGCTACACCTTC. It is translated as CASSAGRGYTF.

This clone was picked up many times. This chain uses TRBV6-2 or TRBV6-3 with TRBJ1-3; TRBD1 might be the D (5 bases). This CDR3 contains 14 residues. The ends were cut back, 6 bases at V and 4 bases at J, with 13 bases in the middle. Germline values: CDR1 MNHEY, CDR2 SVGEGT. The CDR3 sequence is CASSSGWAGNTIYF. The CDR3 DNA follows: TGTGCCAGCAGCTCAGGGTGGGCCGGAAACACCATATATTTT.

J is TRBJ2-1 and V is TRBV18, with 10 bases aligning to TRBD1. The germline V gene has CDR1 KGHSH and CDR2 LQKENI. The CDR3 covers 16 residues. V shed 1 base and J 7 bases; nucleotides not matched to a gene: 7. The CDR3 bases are TGTGCCAGCTCACCACGACTTTTGGACAGGGGGAATGAGCAGTTCTTC. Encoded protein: CASSPRLLDRGNEQFF.

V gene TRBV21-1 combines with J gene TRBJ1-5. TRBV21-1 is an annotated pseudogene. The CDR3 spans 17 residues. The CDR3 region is CASSKKRRRGRDQPQHF. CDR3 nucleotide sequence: TGTGCCAGCAGCAAAAAGCGTCGGCGGGGGCGGGATCAGCCCCAGCATTTT.

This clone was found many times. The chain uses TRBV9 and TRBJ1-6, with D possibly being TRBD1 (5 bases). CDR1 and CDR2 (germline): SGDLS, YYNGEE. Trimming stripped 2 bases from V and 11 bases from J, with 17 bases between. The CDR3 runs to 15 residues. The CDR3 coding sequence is TGTGCCAGCAGCGTCGACAGCACTTCGCCTCCACCCCTCCACTTT. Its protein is CASSVDSTSPPPLHF.

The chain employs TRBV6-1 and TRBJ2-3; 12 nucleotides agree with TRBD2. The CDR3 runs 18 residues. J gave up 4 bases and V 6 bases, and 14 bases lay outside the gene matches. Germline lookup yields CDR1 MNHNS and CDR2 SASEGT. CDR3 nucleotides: TGTGCCAGCAGGGAACCACTAGCGGGGGGCCACGCCGCAGATACGCAGTATTTT. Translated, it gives CASREPLAGGHAADTQYF.

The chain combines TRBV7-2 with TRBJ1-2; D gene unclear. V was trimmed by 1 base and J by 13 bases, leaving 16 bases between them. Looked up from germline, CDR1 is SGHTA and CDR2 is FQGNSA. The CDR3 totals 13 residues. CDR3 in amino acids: CASSLGPESLFTF. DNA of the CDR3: TGTGCCAGCAGCTTAGGTCCGGAGTCCCTATTCACCTTC.

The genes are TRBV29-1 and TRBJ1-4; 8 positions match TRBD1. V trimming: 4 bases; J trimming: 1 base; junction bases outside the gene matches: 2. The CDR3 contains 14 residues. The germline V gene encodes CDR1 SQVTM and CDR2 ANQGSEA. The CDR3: CSVATGGTNEKLFF. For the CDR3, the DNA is TGCAGCGTTGCCACAGGGGGAACTAATGAAAAACTGTTTTTT.

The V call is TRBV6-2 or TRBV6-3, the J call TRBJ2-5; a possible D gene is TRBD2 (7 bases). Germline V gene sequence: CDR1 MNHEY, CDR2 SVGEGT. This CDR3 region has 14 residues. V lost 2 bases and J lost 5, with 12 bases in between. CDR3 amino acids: CASSYVGGLETQYF. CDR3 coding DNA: TGTGCCAGCAGTTACGTCGGGGGGCTGGAGACCCAGTACTTC.

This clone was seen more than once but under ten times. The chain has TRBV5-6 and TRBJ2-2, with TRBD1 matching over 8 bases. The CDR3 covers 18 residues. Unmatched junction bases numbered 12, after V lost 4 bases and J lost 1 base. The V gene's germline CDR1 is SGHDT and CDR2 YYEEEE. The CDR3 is CASSPIDRGVKNTGELFF. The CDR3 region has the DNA TGTGCCAGCAGCCCCATAGACAGGGGCGTAAAGAACACCGGGGAGCTGTTTTTT.

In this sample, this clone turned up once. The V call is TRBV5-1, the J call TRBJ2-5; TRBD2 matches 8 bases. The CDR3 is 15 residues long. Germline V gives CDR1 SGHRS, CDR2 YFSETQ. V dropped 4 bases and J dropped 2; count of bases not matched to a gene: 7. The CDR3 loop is CASSPMAGGQETQYF. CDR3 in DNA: TGCGCCAGCAGCCCCATGGCGGGGGGTCAAGAGACCCAGTACTTC.

The CDR3 DNA sequence: TGTGCCAGCAAAGGGGATAGCAATCAGCCCCAGCATTTT. This codes for CASKGDSNQPQHF. The J gene is TRBJ1-5, the V gene TRBV2; possible D gene TRBD1, 5 bases. The CDR3 is 13 amino acids. Germline CDR1 SNHLY, CDR2 FYNNEI. Trimming stripped 7 bases from V and 0 bases from J, with 7 bases between.

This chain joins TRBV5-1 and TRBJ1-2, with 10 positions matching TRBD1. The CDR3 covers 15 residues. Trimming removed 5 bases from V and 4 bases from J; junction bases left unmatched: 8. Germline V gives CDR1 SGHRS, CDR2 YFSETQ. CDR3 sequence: CASSPSTGGPYGYTF. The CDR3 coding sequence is TGCGCCAGCAGTCCTTCGACAGGGGGCCCCTATGGCTACACCTTC.

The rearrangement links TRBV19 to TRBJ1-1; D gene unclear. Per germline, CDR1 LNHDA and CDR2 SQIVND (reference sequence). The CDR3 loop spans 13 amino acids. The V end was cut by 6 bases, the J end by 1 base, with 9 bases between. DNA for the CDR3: TGTGCCAGTAGCCTAGCAGGGAACACTGAAGCTTTCTTT. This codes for CASSLAGNTEAFF.

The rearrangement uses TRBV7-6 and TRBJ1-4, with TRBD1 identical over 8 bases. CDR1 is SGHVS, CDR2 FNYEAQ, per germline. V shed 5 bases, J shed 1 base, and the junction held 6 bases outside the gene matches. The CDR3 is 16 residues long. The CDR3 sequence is CASSQSTGGTNEKLFF. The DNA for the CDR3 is TGTGCCAGCAGCCAGAGTACAGGGGGAACTAATGAAAAACTGTTTTTT.